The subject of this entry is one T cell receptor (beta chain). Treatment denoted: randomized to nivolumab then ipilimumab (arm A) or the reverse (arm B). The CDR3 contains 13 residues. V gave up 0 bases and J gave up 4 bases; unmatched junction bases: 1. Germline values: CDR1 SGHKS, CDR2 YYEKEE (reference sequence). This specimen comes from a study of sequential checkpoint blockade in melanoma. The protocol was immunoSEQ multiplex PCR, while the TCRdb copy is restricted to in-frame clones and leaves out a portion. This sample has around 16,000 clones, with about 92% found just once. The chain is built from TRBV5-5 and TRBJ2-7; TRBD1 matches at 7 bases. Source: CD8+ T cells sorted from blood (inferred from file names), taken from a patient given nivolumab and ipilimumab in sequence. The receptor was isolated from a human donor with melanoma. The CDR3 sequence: CASSLGTGYEQYV. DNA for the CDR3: TGTGCCAGCAGCTTGGGGACAGGTTACGAGCAGTACGTC.